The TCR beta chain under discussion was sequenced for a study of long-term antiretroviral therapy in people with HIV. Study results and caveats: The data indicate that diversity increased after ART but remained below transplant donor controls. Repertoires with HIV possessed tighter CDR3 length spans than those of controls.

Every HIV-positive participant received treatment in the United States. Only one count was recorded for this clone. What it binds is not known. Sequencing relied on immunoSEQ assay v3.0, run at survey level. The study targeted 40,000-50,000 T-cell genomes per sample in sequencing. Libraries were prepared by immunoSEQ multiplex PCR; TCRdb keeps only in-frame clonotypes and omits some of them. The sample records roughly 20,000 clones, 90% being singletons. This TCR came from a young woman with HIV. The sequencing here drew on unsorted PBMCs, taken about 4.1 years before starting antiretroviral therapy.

The CDR3 nucleotides are TGTGCCAGCAGCAACCCCCGGGACAGGAGCTCCTACAATGAGCAGTTCTTC. Its protein is CASSNPRDRSSYNEQFF. The chain joins TRBV7-9 to TRBJ2-1; 8 nucleotides align to TRBD1. Germline-derived CDR1 and CDR2 are SEHNR and FQNEAQ (reference sequence). The ends lost 5 bases at V and 0 bases at J; junction bases unmatched: 9. The CDR3 spans 17 residues.